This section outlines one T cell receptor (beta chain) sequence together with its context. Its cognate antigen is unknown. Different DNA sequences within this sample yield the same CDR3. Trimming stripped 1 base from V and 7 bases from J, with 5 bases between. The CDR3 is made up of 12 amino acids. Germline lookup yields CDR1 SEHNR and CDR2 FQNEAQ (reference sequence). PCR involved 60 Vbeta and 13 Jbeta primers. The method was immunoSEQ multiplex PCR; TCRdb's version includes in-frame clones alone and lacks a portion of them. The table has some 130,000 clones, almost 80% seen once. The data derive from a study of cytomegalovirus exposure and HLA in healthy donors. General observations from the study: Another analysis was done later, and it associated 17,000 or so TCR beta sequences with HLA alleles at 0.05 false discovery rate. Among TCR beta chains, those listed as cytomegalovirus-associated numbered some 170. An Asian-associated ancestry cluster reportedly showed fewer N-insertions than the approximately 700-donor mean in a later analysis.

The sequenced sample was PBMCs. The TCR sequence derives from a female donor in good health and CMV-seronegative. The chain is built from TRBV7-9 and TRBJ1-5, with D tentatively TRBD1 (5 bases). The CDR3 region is CASSLGGQPQHF. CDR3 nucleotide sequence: TGTGCCAGCAGCTTAGGGGGCCAGCCCCAGCATTTT. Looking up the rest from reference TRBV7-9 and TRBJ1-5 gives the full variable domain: DTGVSQNPRHKITKRGQNVTFRCDPISEHNRLYWYRQTLGQGPEFLTYFQNEAQLEKSRLLSDRFSAERPKGSFSTLEIQRTEQGDSAMYLCASSLGGQPQHFGDGTRLSIL.